This T cell receptor beta chain was retrieved from a study of T cell changes during pregnancy in multiple sclerosis. V was clipped by 5 bases and J by 0 bases, with 11 bases between them. The CDR3 contains 15 residues. CDR1 is SEHNR, CDR2 FQNEAQ, per germline (reference sequence). TCRdb keeps only in-frame clones here, not all; method: immunoSEQ multiplex PCR. The sample lists 55,000 or so clones; 92% were seen once. The source of this sequence is a female donor with multiple sclerosis, enrolled in a pregnancy study. The V and J genes are TRBV7-9 and TRBJ1-5, with a possible D match to TRBD1 (6 bases). Sequenced material: CD4+ T cells from peripheral blood mononuclear cells, taken after pregnancy. The chain's CDR3 is CASSRTGISNQPQHF. CDR3 nucleotide sequence: TGTGCCAGCAGCCGAACAGGGATTAGCAATCAGCCCCAGCATTTT.